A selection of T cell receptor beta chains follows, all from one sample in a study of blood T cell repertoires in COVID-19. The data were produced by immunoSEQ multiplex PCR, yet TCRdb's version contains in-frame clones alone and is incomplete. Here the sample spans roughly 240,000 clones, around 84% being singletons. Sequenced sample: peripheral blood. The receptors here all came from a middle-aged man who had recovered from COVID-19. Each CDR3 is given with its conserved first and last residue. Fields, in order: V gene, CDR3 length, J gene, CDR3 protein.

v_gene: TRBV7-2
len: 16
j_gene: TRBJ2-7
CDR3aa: CASSGLTSGSLYEQYF

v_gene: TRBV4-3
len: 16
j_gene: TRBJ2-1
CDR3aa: CASSLLTSGEGNEQFF

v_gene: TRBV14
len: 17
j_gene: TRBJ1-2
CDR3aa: CASSQEGDGQGAGGYTF

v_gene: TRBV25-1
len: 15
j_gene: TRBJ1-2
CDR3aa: CASSERQGTAYGYTF

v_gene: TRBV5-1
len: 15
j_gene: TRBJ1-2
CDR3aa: CASSLDSTGVYGYTF

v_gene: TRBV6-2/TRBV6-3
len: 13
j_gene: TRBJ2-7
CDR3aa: CASSGTETYEQYF

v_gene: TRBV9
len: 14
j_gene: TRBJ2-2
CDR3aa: CASSVGGGTGELFF

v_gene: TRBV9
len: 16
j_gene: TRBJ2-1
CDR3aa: CASSAGGSGIGGEQFF

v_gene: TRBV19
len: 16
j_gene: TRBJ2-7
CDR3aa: CASSTRSGTSYGEQYF

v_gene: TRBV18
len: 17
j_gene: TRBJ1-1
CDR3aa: CASSPLRGPLEHTEAFF

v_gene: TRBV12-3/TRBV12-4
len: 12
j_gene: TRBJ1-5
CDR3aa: CASRTGSQPQHF

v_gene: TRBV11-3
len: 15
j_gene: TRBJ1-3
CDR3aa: CASSLAFLFGNTIYF

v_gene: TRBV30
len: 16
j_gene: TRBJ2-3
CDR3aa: CAWSLAGTGGPDTQYF

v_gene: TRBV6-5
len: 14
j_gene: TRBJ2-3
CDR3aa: CASSYKGGPDTQYF

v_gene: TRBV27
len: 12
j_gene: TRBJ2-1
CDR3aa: CASSLTEFEQFF

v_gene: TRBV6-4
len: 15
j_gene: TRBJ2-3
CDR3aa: CASSEGRGLTDTQYF

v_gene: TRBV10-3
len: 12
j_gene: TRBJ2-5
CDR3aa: CAISETAETQYF

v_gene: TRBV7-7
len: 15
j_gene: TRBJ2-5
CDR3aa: CASSLAEGMGETQYF

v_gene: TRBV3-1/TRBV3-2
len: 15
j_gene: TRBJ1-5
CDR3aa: CASSQDTGPDQPQHF

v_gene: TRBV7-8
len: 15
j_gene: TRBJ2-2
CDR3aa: CASSLFTGRAGELFF

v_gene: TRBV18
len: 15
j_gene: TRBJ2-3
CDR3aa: CASSQDRGQTDTQYF

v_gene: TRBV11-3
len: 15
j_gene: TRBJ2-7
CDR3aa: CASSPTSGAMGEQYF

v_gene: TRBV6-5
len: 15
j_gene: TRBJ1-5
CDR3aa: CASSYRQDSNQPQHF

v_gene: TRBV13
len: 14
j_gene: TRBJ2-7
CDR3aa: CASSVGTASYEQYF

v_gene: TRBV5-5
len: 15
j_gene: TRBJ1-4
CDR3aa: CASSSPGVLGEKLFF

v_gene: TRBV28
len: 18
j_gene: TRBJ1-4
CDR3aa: CASSFGTFSPTRREKLFF

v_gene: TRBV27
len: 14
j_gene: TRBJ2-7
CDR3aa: CASSLAGGPSEQYF

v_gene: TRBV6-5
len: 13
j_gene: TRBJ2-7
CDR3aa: CASSPRSSVEQYF

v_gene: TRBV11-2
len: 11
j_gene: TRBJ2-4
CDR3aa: CASSSGQAPYF

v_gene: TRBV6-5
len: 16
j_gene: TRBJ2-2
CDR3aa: CASSYEPAVNTGELFF

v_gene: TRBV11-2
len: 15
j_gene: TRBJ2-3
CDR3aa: CASSLGRGGLDTQYF

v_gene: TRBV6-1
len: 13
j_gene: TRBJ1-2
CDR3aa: CASSELWDRGNTF

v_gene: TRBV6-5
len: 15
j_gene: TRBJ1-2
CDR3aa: CASSYSATGIYGYTF

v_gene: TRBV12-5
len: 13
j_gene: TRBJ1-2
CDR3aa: CASGLVQGEGYTF